Below, 32 T cell receptor beta chains from the same sample are listed, as sequenced in a study of blood T cell repertoires in COVID-19 (dated by TCRdb to about 2020). Receptor libraries were prepared by the immunoSEQ multiplex PCR assay. The clones in this table, taken by TCRdb from immuneACCESS, are in-frame only. Not every clone is retained; where verified, under half of the shortfall comes from an unresolved V gene, and the cause of the rest is unknown. This sample gives 200,000 to 250,000 clones in total; around nine tenths of them show up just once. Under 2% of the sample is taken by the ten largest. The sequenced sample was peripheral blood. The source is a woman aged 60-70 years who had recovered from COVID-19.

The chain is built from TRBV4-3 and TRBJ1-2, with TRBD1 identical over 9 bases. The CDR3 contains 15 residues. With V trimmed by 4 bases and J by 5 bases, 8 bases remained unmatched. CDR1 LGHNA and CDR2 YSLEER come from the germline V gene. The CDR3: CASSLLGTGRYGYTF. The CDR3, as DNA: TGCGCCAGCAGCCTACTAGGGACAGGGAGGTATGGCTACACCTTC.

The rearrangement joins TRBV9 to TRBJ2-2, with D unclear. The CDR3 is made up of 16 amino acids. Trimming took 0 bases from V and 0 from J, leaving 9 bases between them. Germline V gene data show CDR1 as SGDLS and CDR2 as YYNGEE. The CDR3 DNA reads as TGTGCCAGCAGCGTAGGAGTTACCGCGAACACCGGGGAGCTGTTTTTT. Amino acids: CASSVGVTANTGELFF.

J is TRBJ1-5 and V is TRBV28; D gene ambiguous. The CDR3 loop spans 13 amino acids. V gave up 6 bases and J gave up 1 base, with 7 bases separating them. CDR1 is MDHEN and CDR2 is SYDVKM in the germline V gene. CDR3 sequence reads: CASRPGSNQPQHF. CDR3 nucleotides: TGTGCCAGCAGACCCGGGAGCAATCAGCCCCAGCATTTT.

CDR3 in amino acids: CASSVGTSGGTQYF. DNA for the CDR3: TGTGCCAGCAGCGTAGGTACTAGCGGGGGGACCCAGTACTTC. This chain links TRBV9 with TRBJ2-5, with TRBD2 matching over 11 bases. With 0 bases clipped from V and 7 bases from J, the junction kept 2 bases outside the gene matches. This CDR3 is built from 14 residues. Germline loops: CDR1 SGDLS, CDR2 YYNGEE.

The chain couples TRBV7-8 to TRBJ2-3, with 9 bases that match TRBD2. There are 17 residues in the CDR3. The V gene end was trimmed by 7 bases and the J gene end by 4 bases; junction bases not matched to a gene: 15. Germline lookup yields CDR1 SGHVS and CDR2 FQNEAQ. This CDR3 reads CASNLPGWRGGPDTQYF. The CDR3, as DNA: TGTGCCAGCAACCTCCCCGGGTGGCGGGGGGGCCCAGATACGCAGTATTTT. Variable domain in full (rest from reference TRBV7-8 and TRBJ2-3): GAGVSQSPRYKVAKRGQDVALRCDPISGHVSLFWYQQALGQGPEFLTYFQNEAQLDKSGLPSDRFFAERPEGSVSTLKIQRTQQEDSAVYLCASNLPGWRGGPDTQYFGPGTRLTVL.

This clone occurred a few times. The chain joins TRBV18 to TRBJ2-1; D uncertain. The V gene's germline CDR1 is KGHSH and CDR2 LQKENI. There are 17 residues in the CDR3. V was shortened by 3 bases and J by 0 bases, with 15 bases between the two germline ends. Written as DNA, the CDR3 is TGTGCCAGCTCACCTCTAGTTCTTCAGAGCTCCTACAATGAGCAGTTCTTC. It codes for CASSPLVLQSSYNEQFF.

V and J are TRBV6-1 and TRBJ1-2; unclear D gene. Deletions cut 1 base from V and 5 bases from J, with 11 bases between. CDR3 length equals 14 residues. Germline CDR1 and CDR2: MNHNS and SASEGT. In DNA, the CDR3 is TGTGCCAGCAGTGAAGAGAGGAGGGTATATGGCTACACCTTC. Translating gives CASSEERRVYGYTF.

The chain joins TRBV4-3 to TRBJ1-2, with a possible D match to TRBD1 (6 bases). The CDR3 is made up of 15 amino acids. Trimming shortened V by 0 bases and J by 3 bases, and 11 bases separated the two germline ends. Looked up from germline, CDR1 is LGHNA and CDR2 is YSLEER. CDR3 DNA sequence: TGCGCCAGCAGCCAAGAATTGGGGGCCGACTATGGCTACACCTTC. It translates to CASSQELGADYGYTF.

The rearrangement links TRBV5-5 to TRBJ1-6; a weak D match, TRBD1 (6 bases). The germline CDR1 and CDR2 sequences are SGHKS and YYEKEE (reference sequence). V shed 0 bases and J shed 1 base, with 8 bases lying between them. This CDR3 spans 16 amino acids. The CDR3 protein is CASSLGGTSYNSPLHF. The CDR3 DNA reads as TGTGCCAGCAGCTTGGGGGGGACATCCTATAATTCACCCCTCCACTTT.

The chain has TRBV24-1 and TRBJ2-7, with TRBD1 identical over 9 bases. The V gene's germline CDR1 is KGHDR and CDR2 SFDVKD. This CDR3 is built from 15 residues. V lost 4 bases to trimming and J lost 4 bases; unmatched junction nucleotides: 7. CDR3 DNA sequence: TGTGCCACCAGTGACCCGGGACAGGGCCAGTACGAGCAGTACTTC. Its translation is CATSDPGQGQYEQYF.

The V gene is TRBV19, the J gene TRBJ1-2; unclear D gene. V shed 5 bases and J shed 0 bases, with 10 bases lying between them. Germline assignment: CDR1 LNHDA and CDR2 SQIVND (reference sequence). The CDR3 has 14 residues. CDR3 in DNA: TGTGCCAGTAGTTACAGCTTAGCTAACTATGGCTACACCTTC. Translation: CASSYSLANYGYTF.

The sample holds one count of this clone. The gene calls are TRBV5-6 and TRBJ2-7, with D tentatively TRBD1 (6 bases). Germline V CDR1 and CDR2: SGHDT, YYEEEE. The CDR3 covers 15 residues. V lost 2 bases and J 4 bases, leaving 16 bases between the germline ends. The CDR3 DNA is TGTGCCAGCAGCTTAGGGGGTGGCGTCAATTACGAGCAGTACTTC. It codes for CASSLGGGVNYEQYF.

V and J are TRBV19 and TRBJ1-1, with D possibly matching TRBD1 (5 bases). CDR3 length: 15 amino acids. With 7 bases removed from V and 4 bases from J, the gap between germline ends came to 19 bases. The V gene's germline CDR1 is LNHDA and CDR2 SQIVND (reference sequence). The CDR3 loop is CASTSGGAGTTEAFF. As DNA, the CDR3 is TGTGCCAGTACGAGCGGGGGAGCCGGGACCACTGAAGCTTTCTTT. The full variable domain, completed using reference TRBV19 and TRBJ1-1, is DGGITQSPKYLFRKEGQNVTLSCEQNLNHDAMYWYRQDPGQGLRLIYYSQIVNDFQKGDIAEGYSVSREKKESFPLTVTSAQKNPTAFYLCASTSGGAGTTEAFFGQGTRLTVV.

Only one count was recorded for this clone. The CDR3 DNA reads TGTGCCAGCAGCTTGGGGCAGGGGAATGGCTACACCTTC. The encoded protein is CASSLGQGNGYTF. The V and J genes are TRBV7-3 and TRBJ1-2, with D possibly being TRBD1 (6 bases). Germline CDR1 SGHTA, CDR2 FQGTGA. The CDR3 loop spans 13 amino acids. V was pared by 3 bases and J by 6 bases, with 11 bases between.

The chain combines TRBV14 with TRBJ1-3; D uncertain. Germline loops: CDR1 SGHDN, CDR2 FVKESK. The V and J ends lost 3 bases and 0 bases respectively, with 12 bases between them. The CDR3 covers 16 residues. The CDR3 nucleotides are TGTGCCAGCAGCCACCTAAAAGAGCGCTCTGGAAACACCATATATTTT. Translating gives CASSHLKERSGNTIYF.

This chain's CDR3 is CATGPTGTNTGELFF. The DNA of the CDR3 is TGTGCCACCGGCCCGACAGGAACGAACACCGGGGAGCTGTTTTTT. The genes are TRBV10-3 and TRBJ2-2, with D perhaps TRBD1 (6 bases). This CDR3 has 15 residues. Germline CDR1 is ENHRY and CDR2 is SYGVKD. V gave up 10 bases and J gave up 0 bases, with 15 bases separating them.

The V gene is TRBV4-1, the J gene TRBJ2-2; 7 nucleotides match TRBD1. Germline CDR1 and CDR2: MGHRA and YSYEKL. The CDR3 has 17 residues. V trimming: 0 bases; J trimming: 2 bases; junction bases outside the gene matches: 6. This CDR3 reads CASSQDSGQYNTGELFF. CDR3 sequence (DNA): TGCGCCAGCAGCCAAGACTCGGGACAGTATAACACCGGGGAGCTGTTTTTT.

V is TRBV9 and J is TRBJ1-6; TRBD1 matches 7 bases. V shed 4 bases and J 6 bases; nucleotides not matched to a gene: 7. Per the germline V gene, CDR1 is SGDLS and CDR2 is YYNGEE. The CDR3 contains 15 residues. The CDR3 DNA follows: TGTGCCAGCAGCTTAACGGGACAGCTTAATTCACCCCTCCACTTT. Its protein is CASSLTGQLNSPLHF. Together with reference TRBV9 and TRBJ1-6, the CDR3 gives the full variable domain: DSGVTQTPKHLITATGQRVTLRCSPRSGDLSVYWYQQSLDQGLQFLIQYYNGEERAKGNILERFSAQQFPDLHSELNLSSLELGDSALYFCASSLTGQLNSPLHFGNGTRLTVT.

V usage is TRBV7-3 and J usage is TRBJ2-1; 8 bases are a match to TRBD1. This CDR3 region has 17 residues. Per germline, CDR1 SGHTA and CDR2 FQGTGA. With 5 bases clipped from V and 9 bases from J, the junction kept 18 bases outside the gene matches. The CDR3 nucleotides are TGTGCCAGCAGCATCCAGCCGACAGGGGTGGGGAACGGTGAGCAGTTCTTC. This translates into CASSIQPTGVGNGEQFF.

The genes are TRBV29-1 and TRBJ2-1; TRBD2 matches 8 bases. The CDR3 loop spans 13 amino acids. Trimming cost V 6 bases and J 8 bases; bases outside gene matches: 9. CDR1 is SQVTM, CDR2 ANQGSEA, per germline. The CDR3, as DNA: TGCAGCGTGGTAACCGGGACTAGAGATGAGCAGTTCTTC. As protein: CSVVTGTRDEQFF.

J is TRBJ2-1 and V is TRBV5-1, with a possible D match to TRBD1 (6 bases). This CDR3 has 16 residues. The V end lost 0 bases, the J end lost 1 base, and 11 bases lay between the germline ends. Germline-derived CDR1 and CDR2 are SGHRS and YFSETQ. CDR3 nucleotide sequence: TGCGCCAGCAGCTTGGGACAGGACTTTTCCTACAATGAGCAGTTCTTC. This codes for CASSLGQDFSYNEQFF. Looking up the rest from reference TRBV5-1 and TRBJ2-1 gives the full variable domain: KAGVTQTPRYLIKTRGQQVTLSCSPISGHRSVSWYQQTPGQGLQFLFEYFSETQRNKGNFPGRFSGRQFSNSRSEMNVSTLELGDSALYLCASSLGQDFSYNEQFFGPGTRLTVL.

The chain couples TRBV18 to TRBJ2-1; 14 nucleotides match TRBD2. CDR3 length: 16 amino acids. The V gene end was trimmed by 1 base and the J gene end by 9 bases; junction bases not matched to a gene: 5. Germline V CDR1 and CDR2: KGHSH, LQKENI. The CDR3 reads CASSPRTSGGNPEQFF. As DNA, the CDR3 is TGTGCCAGCTCACCACGGACTAGCGGGGGGAACCCTGAGCAGTTCTTC. The entire variable domain, with the rest obtained from reference TRBV18 and TRBJ2-1, is as follows: NAGVMQNPRHLVRRRGQEARLRCSPMKGHSHVYWYRQLPEEGLKFMVYLQKENIIDESGMPKERFSAEFPKEGPSILRIQQVVRGDSAAYFCASSPRTSGGNPEQFFGPGTRLTVL.

CDR3 sequence reads: CASSFRGGDTEAFF. CDR3 DNA: TGTGCCAGCAGTTTTCGGGGGGGAGACACTGAAGCTTTCTTT. The chain links TRBV27 to TRBJ1-1; perhaps TRBD1 as D (5 bases). The V gene's germline CDR1 is MNHEY and CDR2 SMNVEV (reference sequence). Between the trimmed V and J ends, which lost 3 bases and 3 bases, there was a span of 11 bases. The CDR3 is 14 residues long.

This sequence joins TRBV4-1 and TRBJ2-2; 9 bases are a match to TRBD1. This CDR3 spans 15 amino acids. CDR1 and CDR2 from the germline V gene are MGHRA and YSYEKL. V trimming: 3 bases; J trimming: 6 bases; junction bases outside the gene matches: 5. The CDR3 region has the DNA TGCGCCAGCAGCCACAACAGGGGGCGCCCCGGGGAGCTGTTTTTT. Amino acids: CASSHNRGRPGELFF.

The rearrangement links TRBV9 to TRBJ2-2, with 9 nucleotides matching TRBD2. V was pared by 2 bases and J by 4 bases, with 3 bases of the junction left unmatched. The germline V gene encodes CDR1 SGDLS and CDR2 YYNGEE. CDR3 length equals 15 residues. DNA of the CDR3: TGTGCCAGCAGCGTTAGCGGGGGCCCCACCGGGGAGCTGTTTTTT. It codes for CASSVSGGPTGELFF.

The rearrangement uses TRBV4-2 and TRBJ2-3; TRBD2 agrees at 7 bases. CDR1 and CDR2 (germline): LGHNA, YNFKEQ. V was clipped by 0 bases and J by 1 base; unmatched bases: 1. The CDR3 is 15 amino acids. DNA for the CDR3: TGTGCCAGCAGCCAAGATGGGGGGGGCACAGATACGCAGTATTTT. Its translation is CASSQDGGGTDTQYF.

The rearrangement uses TRBV21-1 and TRBJ1-5. TRBV21-1 is marked as a pseudogene. CDR3 size: 17 residues. The CDR3 nucleotides read TGTGCCAGCAGCAAAAGGGCGGGGCCGTATAGCAATCAGCCCCAGCATTTT. The encoded protein is CASSKRAGPYSNQPQHF.

V usage is TRBV15 and J usage is TRBJ1-3, with no clear D. Germline V gene lookup returns CDR1 LNHNV and CDR2 YYDKDF (reference sequence). V lost 0 bases and J 6 bases, leaving 12 bases between the germline ends. The CDR3 length is 15 residues. The CDR3 DNA is TGTGCCACCAGCAGAGAGTCGGGGAGGGAAAACACCATATATTTT. Amino acid sequence: CATSRESGRENTIYF.

V and J are TRBV27 and TRBJ2-1; a weak D match, TRBD2 (6 bases). V was clipped by 5 bases and J by 11 bases, with 16 bases between them. Germline CDR1 MNHEY, CDR2 SMNVEV (reference sequence). This CDR3 has 13 amino acids. The CDR3 spells CASSLRRGEKQFF. CDR3 coding DNA: TGTGCCAGCAGTCTCAGGAGGGGAGAGAAGCAGTTCTTC.

The CDR3 sequence is CASSYKSGISPLHF. CDR3 DNA: TGTGCCAGCAGTTACAAATCGGGGATTTCACCCCTCCACTTT. J is TRBJ1-6 and V is TRBV6-5; D is unclear. V was pared by 2 bases and J by 9 bases, with 11 bases between. Per the germline V gene, CDR1 is MNHEY and CDR2 is SVGAGI. CDR3 length: 14 residues.

This chain links TRBV6-2 or TRBV6-3 with TRBJ1-2; possible D gene TRBD1, 6 bases. Trimming shortened V by 1 base and J by 4 bases, and 10 bases separated the two germline ends. The CDR3 totals 14 residues. Germline V CDR1 and CDR2: MNHEY, SVGEGT. CDR3 residues: CASSYWTESYGYTF. The CDR3 region has the DNA TGTGCCAGCAGTTACTGGACAGAATCCTATGGCTACACCTTC.

The rearrangement joins TRBV7-9 to TRBJ1-4; tentative D call: TRBD1 (5 bases). Between the trimmed V and J ends, which lost 5 bases and 11 bases, there was a span of 12 bases. The CDR3 consists of 12 residues. Germline V lookup: CDR1 SEHNR, CDR2 FQNEAQ (reference sequence). The CDR3 region is CASSGSGGKLFF. CDR3 DNA: TGTGCCAGCAGCGGATCCGGGGGGAAACTGTTTTTT.